Below are 15 T cell receptor beta chains sequenced from a single sample in a study of blood T cell repertoires in COVID-19. The repertoire was sequenced with immunoSEQ multiplex PCR; TCRdb's copy has only in-frame clones and lacks some. The data contain approximately 200,000 clones, approximately 86% of them seen just once; the ten biggest clones take up 2.9%. Material: peripheral blood. These receptors originate from a woman aged 30 to 39 with active or convalescent COVID-19.

The chain links TRBV5-1 to TRBJ2-3, with 11 bases fitting TRBD2. J lost 4 bases, V lost 4 bases, and 8 bases had no gene match. The CDR3 length is 16 residues. CDR1 is SGHRS and CDR2 is YFSETQ in the germline V gene. The CDR3 nucleotides read TGCGCCAGCAGCCTCCAGACTAGCGGGATGTCAGATACGCAGTATTTT. Translated, it gives CASSLQTSGMSDTQYF.

This clone was seen once. CDR3 region: CASSVKGSNTEAFF. The CDR3 DNA sequence: TGTGCCAGCAGCGTAAAGGGGTCAAACACTGAAGCTTTCTTT. The gene calls are TRBV9 and TRBJ1-1, with a weak D call TRBD1 (5 bases). Looked up from germline, CDR1 is SGDLS and CDR2 is YYNGEE. The ends were cut back, 1 base at V and 2 bases at J, with 9 bases in the middle. The CDR3 contains 14 residues.

CDR3 DNA: TGTGCCAGCAGCTTAGGGCAGGGACAGGGAATATCTAACTATGGCTACACCTTC. Protein sequence: CASSLGQGQGISNYGYTF. The chain uses TRBV11-3 and TRBJ1-2; 9 positions agree with TRBD1. Looked up from germline, CDR1 is SGHNT and CDR2 is YENEEA. The CDR3 contains 18 residues. The V gene end was trimmed by 1 base and the J gene end by 0 bases; junction bases not matched to a gene: 9.

The chain joins TRBV3-1 (or the pseudogene TRBV3-2) to TRBJ1-1; D is ambiguous. CDR3 size: 14 residues. Trimming removed 10 bases at V and 6 bases at J, with 21 bases between. Germline V gene data show CDR1 as LGHDT and CDR2 as YNNKEL (reference sequence). The CDR3 DNA reads TGTGCCACCCACGGTCTCGGAGGGATTGCTGAAGCTTTCTTT. This gives the protein CATHGLGGIAEAFF.

The CDR3 reads CASLPSGRAAGELFF. The CDR3 nucleotides are TGTGCCAGTTTACCTAGCGGGAGGGCCGCCGGGGAGCTGTTTTTT. This chain joins TRBV19 and TRBJ2-2; 12 bases agree with TRBD2. There are 15 residues in the CDR3. Germline values: CDR1 LNHDA, CDR2 SQIVND (reference sequence). The J segment lost 6 bases and the V segment lost 8 bases, leaving 7 bases of the junction unmatched.

The chain links TRBV4-1 to TRBJ2-2; D not certain. V was cut by 3 bases and J by 4 bases, with 6 bases left in between. Germline V gene data show CDR1 as MGHRA and CDR2 as YSYEKL. The CDR3 has 13 amino acids. The CDR3 DNA sequence: TGCGCCAGCAGCCACAGTTTCACCGGGGAGCTGTTTTTT. This encodes CASSHSFTGELFF.

This clone was detected only once. J is TRBJ1-2 and V is TRBV19; TRBD1 matches 8 bases. The CDR3 consists of 15 residues. From germline, CDR1 is LNHDA and CDR2 SQIVND (reference sequence). V was clipped by 8 bases and J by 5 bases; unmatched bases: 13. The DNA for the CDR3 is TGTGCCAGTGGTACAGGGGGTCCCCTCAAGTATGGCTACACCTTC. It yields the protein CASGTGGPLKYGYTF.

This chain links TRBV30 with TRBJ2-5; 11 bases align to TRBD2. J was trimmed by 5 bases and V by 4 bases; bases with no gene match: 0. In germline, CDR1 is GTSNPN, CDR2 SVGIG (reference sequence). The CDR3 consists of 12 residues. The CDR3 DNA reads as TGTGCCTGGACTAGCGGGGGGGAGACCCAGTACTTC. Its translation is CAWTSGGETQYF.

The rearrangement links TRBV29-1 to TRBJ1-2; a weak D match, TRBD1 (6 bases). This CDR3 spans 12 amino acids. Trimming stripped 7 bases from V and 8 bases from J, with 17 bases between. From germline, CDR1 is SQVTM and CDR2 ANQGSEA. The CDR3 sequence is CSANRASKGYTF. CDR3 coding DNA: TGCAGCGCCAACAGGGCATCGAAGGGCTACACCTTC. Looking up the rest from reference TRBV29-1 and TRBJ1-2 gives the full variable domain: SAVISQKPSRDICQRGTSLTIQCQVDSQVTMMFWYRQQPGQSLTLIATANQGSEATYESGFVIDKFPISRPNLTFSTLTVSNMSPEDSSIYLCSANRASKGYTFGSGTRLTVV.

The chain joins TRBV6-5 to TRBJ2-5, with a weak D call TRBD2 (7 bases). CDR1 MNHEY and CDR2 SVGAGI come from the germline V gene. The CDR3 contains 13 residues. With 6 bases removed from V and 4 bases from J, the gap between germline ends came to 12 bases. CDR3 coding DNA: TGTGCCAGCAGCCAGGGGAGGGGAGAGACCCAGTACTTC. Residues: CASSQGRGETQYF.

The V and J genes are TRBV2 and TRBJ1-1; TRBD1 is a possible D gene (6 bases). The V gene lost 7 bases and the J gene lost 0 bases, with 21 bases spanning the gap. Germline V gene lookup returns CDR1 SNHLY and CDR2 FYNNEI. The CDR3 consists of 17 residues. The CDR3 region has the DNA TGTGCCAGCACCAAGCCGGGACACGGCCGGGTGAACACTGAAGCTTTCTTT. As protein: CASTKPGHGRVNTEAFF.

The chain is built from TRBV27 and TRBJ1-5; TRBD1 matches 7 bases. V lost 2 bases, J lost 3 bases, and 13 bases stayed unmatched. Germline values: CDR1 MNHEY, CDR2 SMNVEV (reference sequence). The CDR3 length is 18 residues. CDR3 in DNA: TGTGCCAGCAGTTTAATCGGGACAGCCGACCTCATCAATCAGCCCCAGCATTTT. Its translation is CASSLIGTADLINQPQHF.

Only a few counts were recorded for this clone. CDR3: CASSQGGLRGFYNEQFF. The CDR3 coding sequence is TGCGCCAGCAGCCAAGGCGGATTACGGGGATTCTACAATGAGCAGTTCTTC. The chain recombines TRBV4-1 with TRBJ2-1; possible D gene TRBD2, 5 bases. The CDR3 is made up of 17 amino acids. Germline V lookup: CDR1 MGHRA, CDR2 YSYEKL. V was cut by 1 base and J by 3 bases, with 16 bases left in between.

This chain connects TRBV3-1 (or the pseudogene TRBV3-2) to TRBJ1-4, with D possibly being TRBD1 (6 bases). This CDR3 has 16 amino acids. The germline CDR1 and CDR2 sequences are LGHDT and YNNKEL (reference sequence). The V end was cut by 4 bases, the J end by 1 base, with 13 bases between. CDR3 residues: CASSPSQGRTNEKLFF. The CDR3 bases are TGTGCCAGCAGCCCAAGCCAGGGGCGAACTAATGAAAAACTGTTTTTT.

This chain links TRBV10-3 with TRBJ2-7; perhaps TRBD1 as D (5 bases). The CDR3 consists of 13 residues. V was shortened by 8 bases and J by 0 bases, with 11 bases between the two germline ends. CDR1 and CDR2 from the germline V gene are ENHRY and SYGVKD. The CDR3 DNA is TGTGCCATCGGGGCAACAAGCTCCTACGAGCAGTACTTC. As protein: CAIGATSSYEQYF.